Below are 15 T cell receptor beta chains sequenced from a single sample in a study of blood T cell repertoires in COVID-19. The repertoire was sequenced with immunoSEQ multiplex PCR; TCRdb's copy has only in-frame clones and lacks some. The table records 180,000 or so clones, approximately 88% of them present only once. The sample was peripheral blood. Receptors originate from a woman in her twenties or thirties with acute or convalescent COVID-19.

Written as DNA, the CDR3 is TGTGCCAGCAGCTTAGCGGGGACTAGCGGGAACGAGTACTTC. Translating it yields CASSLAGTSGNEYF. The rearrangement joins TRBV7-9 to TRBJ2-7; 13 bases agree with TRBD2. The CDR3 length is 14 residues. Trimming at V came to 0 bases and at J to 11 bases, leaving 4 bases not matched to a gene. CDR1 and CDR2 from the germline V gene are SEHNR and FQNEAQ (reference sequence).

The gene calls are TRBV5-6 and TRBJ1-2; D gene ambiguous. Germline V lookup: CDR1 SGHDT, CDR2 YYEEEE. The CDR3 length is 13 residues. V lost 7 bases and J 3 bases, leaving 13 bases between the germline ends. This CDR3 reads CASGFGLDYGYTF. DNA of the CDR3: TGTGCCAGCGGTTTTGGGCTGGACTATGGCTACACCTTC.

The chain has TRBV2 and TRBJ2-5; D may be TRBD2 (5 bases). The CDR3 extends over 13 amino acids. Germline V gene lookup returns CDR1 SNHLY and CDR2 FYNNEI. The V gene lost 8 bases and the J gene lost 0 bases, with 10 bases spanning the gap. The CDR3, as DNA: TGTGCCAGCGTCCGAGGGTACCAAGAGACCCAGTACTTC. Encoded protein: CASVRGYQETQYF.

The chain combines TRBV5-4 with TRBJ1-2; D possibly corresponds to TRBD1 (5 bases). V gave up 4 bases and J gave up 6 bases, with 13 bases separating them. Germline CDR1 SGHNT, CDR2 YYREEE (reference sequence). This CDR3 spans 13 amino acids. The CDR3 bases are TGTGCCAGCAGCCTTCAGGGTACGCATGGCTACACCTTC. It encodes CASSLQGTHGYTF. The whole variable domain, remainder taken from reference TRBV5-4 and TRBJ1-2, is ETGVTQSPTHLIKTRGQQVTLRCSSQSGHNTVSWYQQALGQGPQFIFQYYREEENGRGNFPPRFSGLQFPNYSSELNVNALELDDSALYLCASSLQGTHGYTFGSGTRLTVV.

This chain uses TRBV7-8 with TRBJ1-5; D is possibly TRBD1 (5 bases). V gave up 0 bases and J gave up 0 bases, with 12 bases separating them. The CDR3 contains 17 residues. In germline, CDR1 is SGHVS, CDR2 FQNEAQ. CDR3 region: CASSLARVGLSNQPQHF. The CDR3 bases are TGTGCCAGCAGCTTAGCCAGGGTTGGGCTTAGCAATCAGCCCCAGCATTTT.

This clone has a handful of counts. The chain combines TRBV28 with TRBJ1-4; possibly TRBD1 for D (5 bases). This CDR3 is built from 14 residues. Germline CDR1 and CDR2: MDHEN and SYDVKM. The V end lost 6 bases, the J end lost 3 bases, and 11 bases lay between the germline ends. This CDR3 is CASSPPGANEKLFF. DNA for the CDR3: TGTGCCAGCAGCCCCCCGGGGGCTAATGAAAAACTGTTTTTT.

This clone has just a few counts. The chain carries TRBV19 and TRBJ1-5; D is unresolved. The germline gives CDR1 LNHDA, CDR2 SQIVND (reference sequence). V gave up 3 bases and J gave up 3 bases, with 12 bases separating them. The CDR3 spans 15 residues. CDR3 sequence (DNA): TGTGCCAGTAGTATTGGGCGTCTAGCCAATCAGCCCCAGCATTTT. Its translation is CASSIGRLANQPQHF.

This chain connects TRBV30 to TRBJ2-3; 11 positions agree with TRBD2. V was pared by 7 bases and J by 3 bases, with 6 bases of the junction left unmatched. The CDR3 spans 14 residues. The germline V gene encodes CDR1 GTSNPN and CDR2 SVGIG (reference sequence). CDR3 in amino acids: CAFSGTSGTDTQYF. DNA of the CDR3: TGTGCCTTCTCGGGGACTAGCGGAACAGATACGCAGTATTTT.

The genes are TRBV7-9 and TRBJ2-1; a possible D gene is TRBD2 (6 bases). Germline loops: CDR1 SEHNR, CDR2 FQNEAQ (reference sequence). V was shortened by 1 base and J by 9 bases, with 16 bases between the two germline ends. The CDR3 runs to 15 residues. The CDR3 spells CASSLDRRASPEQFF. Here the CDR3 DNA reads TGTGCCAGCAGCTTAGATCGGAGGGCCTCCCCTGAGCAGTTCTTC.

The chain carries TRBV5-1 and TRBJ2-4; D unresolved. Germline loops: CDR1 SGHRS, CDR2 YFSETQ. Trimming removed 4 bases at V and 0 bases at J, with 8 bases between. The CDR3 loop spans 14 amino acids. CDR3 protein: CASSLDLAKNIQYF. For the CDR3, the DNA is TGCGCCAGCAGCCTCGACTTAGCCAAAAACATTCAGTACTTC.

V and J are TRBV12-3 or TRBV12-4 and TRBJ1-4; D not resolved. Trimming removed 5 bases from V and 8 bases from J, with 12 bases in between. This CDR3 region has 13 residues. The CDR3 DNA reads as TGTGCCAGCAGTCCCCAGGTCCGGGAAAAACTGTTTTTT. Amino acid sequence: CASSPQVREKLFF.

The chain combines TRBV12-3 or TRBV12-4 with TRBJ2-1; D possibly corresponds to TRBD2 (6 bases). Trimming removed 4 bases at V and 9 bases at J, with 10 bases between. The CDR3 sequence is 12 residues long. The CDR3 here is CASSSGLFEQFF. Written as DNA, the CDR3 is TGTGCCAGCAGTTCGGGACTCTTTGAGCAGTTCTTC.

The rearrangement links TRBV6-6 to TRBJ2-3; D call uncertain. Trimming removed 2 bases at V and 5 bases at J, with 8 bases between. The V gene's germline CDR1 is MNHNY and CDR2 SVGAGI (reference sequence). This CDR3 has 13 residues. CDR3 amino acids: CASSYQVEDTQYF. CDR3 DNA sequence: TGTGCCAGCAGTTACCAGGTTGAAGATACGCAGTATTTT.

This clone was seen only once. The chain's CDR3 is CASSFRGFDEQFF. The CDR3 DNA reads TGTGCCAGCAGTTTCCGCGGGTTCGATGAGCAGTTCTTC. This chain uses TRBV27 with TRBJ2-1, with D maybe TRBD2 (5 bases). Trimming took 3 bases from V and 8 from J, leaving 11 bases between them. CDR3 length equals 13 residues. Germline CDR1 and CDR2: MNHEY and SMNVEV (reference sequence).

This chain links TRBV15 with TRBJ2-2, with D maybe TRBD1 (6 bases). The V end lost 3 bases, the J end lost 5 bases, and 10 bases lay between the germline ends. The CDR3 is 14 amino acids. CDR1 is LNHNV, CDR2 YYDKDF, per germline (reference sequence). The CDR3 DNA reads as TGTGCCACCAGCAGGAGGACAGTAACCGGGGAGCTGTTTTTT. It specifies CATSRRTVTGELFF.